One sample yielded the 32 T cell receptor beta chains listed below, sequenced in a study of T cells expressing NK-cell markers. TCRdb reprocessed the 5' RACE reads and stores each CDR3 protein as one record, lacking DNA. The sample totals fewer than 400,000 distinct CDR3 sequences; its top ten clones hold around 5.3%. The specimen was blood T cells: a sorted CD56 or NKG2C T cell subset, CD4+ or CD8+ T cells, or bulk PBMC T cells (not recorded which). The source of these receptors is a man aged 18-69 years in good health.

The J gene is TRBJ2-1, the V gene TRBV20-1. Germline values: CDR1 DFQATT, CDR2 SNEGSKA (reference sequence). The CDR3 contains 13 residues. CDR3 loop: CSARIAGVHEQFF.

This chain connects TRBV4-1 to TRBJ1-2. Per germline, CDR1 MGHRA and CDR2 YSYEKL. The CDR3 covers 14 residues. The CDR3 reads CASSQVRSNYGYTF.

The rearrangement links TRBV11-2 to TRBJ1-4; TCRdb gives TRBD1 as the D gene, but with no DNA this cannot be confirmed. Germline V gene data show CDR1 as SGHAT and CDR2 as FQNNGV. This CDR3 is built from 15 residues. The chain's CDR3 is CASSLRGWPNEKLFF.

This rearrangement joins TRBV6-5 to TRBJ1-5. Germline lookup yields CDR1 MNHEY and CDR2 SVGAGI. The CDR3 is 15 residues long. CDR3 region: CASSYSERKRQPQHF.

This chain links TRBV24-1 with TRBJ2-5. Germline V gene data show CDR1 as KGHDR and CDR2 as SFDVKD. The CDR3 is made up of 15 amino acids. CDR3 amino acids: CATSERSHGQETQYF.

The rearrangement links TRBV11-2 to TRBJ1-2. This CDR3 comprises 16 residues. CDR1 is SGHAT and CDR2 is FQNNGV in the germline V gene. CDR3: CASSPSGPAAGYGYTF.

The V gene is TRBV12-3 or TRBV12-4, the J gene TRBJ2-2; TCRdb returns TRBD1, unconfirmable since there is no DNA. The CDR3 spans 17 residues. The CDR3 spells CASSFVRGQVYTGELFF.

The chain employs TRBV5-1 and TRBJ1-2; TCRdb's D gene call, TRBD1, goes unchecked for lack of DNA. Germline V lookup: CDR1 SGHRS, CDR2 YFSETQ. CDR3 length: 14 residues. Here the CDR3 reads CASRQEHTNYGYTF.

The chain combines TRBV19 with TRBJ2-1; lacking DNA, the TRBD1 call made by TCRdb goes unchecked. The CDR3 has 16 residues. Germline loops: CDR1 LNHDA, CDR2 SQIVND (reference sequence). The CDR3 loop is CASSIDLGANHNEQFF.

The CDR3 region is CASRRETGDHEQFF. The V gene is TRBV12-3 or TRBV12-4, the J gene TRBJ2-1; the TRBD1 assignment by TCRdb is unverifiable without DNA. This CDR3 is 14 amino acids long.

The chain recombines TRBV12-3 or TRBV12-4 with TRBJ2-5; the TCRdb call, TRBD1, lacks DNA for checking. There are 15 residues in the CDR3. The CDR3 loop reads CASSRRQAPQETQYF.

The gene calls are TRBV6-2 or TRBV6-3 and TRBJ2-7; TCRdb designates TRBD1, a call that cannot be tested without DNA. In germline, CDR1 is MNHEY, CDR2 SVGEGT. The CDR3 is 14 residues long. The CDR3 spells CASRKRTGVYEQYF.

The chain couples TRBV6-4 to TRBJ1-6. This CDR3 contains 13 residues. Germline-derived CDR1 and CDR2 are MRHNA and SNTAGT. CDR3 loop: CASARTSNSPLHF.

The gene calls are TRBV7-9 and TRBJ2-7. The V gene's germline CDR1 is SEHNR and CDR2 FQNEAQ (reference sequence). The CDR3 spans 15 residues. CDR3 protein: CASSLGKPASYEQYF.

The rearrangement joins TRBV20-1 to TRBJ2-5; the D call of TRBD1 rests on TCRdb alone, since no DNA is present to check it. The CDR3 runs 15 residues. Germline assignment: CDR1 DFQATT and CDR2 SNEGSKA (reference sequence). The chain's CDR3 is CSASRGVATQETQYF.

The CDR3 loop is CSARGRAGGAKTQYF. The chain recombines TRBV20-1 with TRBJ2-5; TCRdb's D call, TRBD2, is unchecked because there is no DNA. CDR1 is DFQATT and CDR2 is SNEGSKA in the germline V gene (reference sequence). There are 15 residues in the CDR3.

This rearrangement joins TRBV20-1 to TRBJ2-1; with no DNA, the TCRdb D assignment of TRBD2 cannot be verified. The CDR3 loop spans 13 amino acids. Germline V gene data show CDR1 as DFQATT and CDR2 as SNEGSKA (reference sequence). The CDR3 here is CSAAGRQTNEQFF.

The chain is built from TRBV29-1 and TRBJ1-1. CDR3 length: 14 amino acids. Germline CDR1 and CDR2: SQVTM and ANQGSEA. The CDR3: CSVDMGKLNTEAFF.

V usage is TRBV25-1 and J usage is TRBJ2-3; no DNA is available, so the TRBD1 call from TCRdb remains unchecked. This CDR3 is 12 amino acids long. Germline-derived CDR1 and CDR2 are MGHDK and SYGVNS. The CDR3 loop reads CASRTVTDTQYF. Filled out from reference TRBV25-1 and TRBJ2-3, the complete variable domain reads EADIYQTPRYLVIGTGKKITLECSQTMGHDKMYWYQQDPGMELHLIHYSYGVNSTEKGDLSSESTVSRIRTEHFPLTLESARPSHTSQYLCASRTVTDTQYFGPGTRLTVL.

The V call is TRBV5-1, the J call TRBJ2-1; the TRBD2 assignment by TCRdb is unverifiable without DNA. Per the germline V gene, CDR1 is SGHRS and CDR2 is YFSETQ. The CDR3 length is 16 residues. The CDR3 spells CASSLVGGGAFNEQFF.

The chain couples TRBV16 to TRBJ1-4. There are 14 residues in the CDR3. CDR1 and CDR2 from the germline V gene are KGHSY and FQNENV. The CDR3 protein is CASSQSRVNEKLFF. Drawing the rest from reference TRBV16 and TRBJ1-4, the complete variable domain is GEEVAQTPKHLVRGEGQKAKLYCAPIKGHSYVFWYQQVLKNEFKFLISFQNENVFDETGMPKERFSAKCLPNSPCSLEIQATKLEDSAVYFCASSQSRVNEKLFFGSGTQLSVL.

J is TRBJ2-7 and V is TRBV7-9; TCRdb's D gene call, TRBD1, goes unchecked for lack of DNA. The CDR3 spans 16 residues. CDR1 is SEHNR and CDR2 is FQNEAQ in the germline V gene (reference sequence). The chain's CDR3 is CASSLDPGQGRSEQYF.

The chain combines TRBV5-5 with TRBJ1-3; there is no DNA to check the TCRdb D call of TRBD1. This CDR3 is 17 amino acids long. Germline lookup yields CDR1 SGHKS and CDR2 YYEKEE (reference sequence). This chain's CDR3 is CASSLAGTGGSGNTIYF. Looking up the rest from reference TRBV5-5 and TRBJ1-3 gives the full variable domain: DAGVTQSPTHLIKTRGQQVTLRCSPISGHKSVSWYQQVLGQGPQFIFQYYEKEERGRGNFPDRFSARQFPNYSSELNVNALLLGDSALYLCASSLAGTGGSGNTIYFGEGSWLTVV.

The V and J genes are TRBV7-2 and TRBJ2-7; TCRdb's D gene call, TRBD2, goes unchecked for lack of DNA. Per the germline V gene, CDR1 is SGHTA and CDR2 is FQGNSA. The CDR3 length is 13 residues. CDR3 in amino acids: CASSSSSGLEQYF.

The J gene is TRBJ2-4, the V gene TRBV21-1; lacking DNA, the TRBD1 call made by TCRdb goes unchecked. TRBV21-1 has pseudogene status. CDR3 length: 18 amino acids. The CDR3 reads CASSNRGRQVSILNIQYF.

The chain recombines TRBV20-1 with TRBJ1-2; TCRdb proposes TRBD1, but this gene call is untestable without DNA. The CDR3 extends over 13 amino acids. Germline assignment: CDR1 DFQATT and CDR2 SNEGSKA (reference sequence). Here the CDR3 reads CSARTTGFAGYTF.

The CDR3 sequence: CAWSGGLAAGELFF. The chain couples TRBV30 to TRBJ2-2; TCRdb proposes TRBD2, but this gene call is untestable without DNA. Germline lookup yields CDR1 GTSNPN and CDR2 SVGIG (reference sequence). The CDR3 extends over 14 amino acids.

The V call is TRBV9, the J call TRBJ1-3. This CDR3 region has 15 residues. Per germline, CDR1 SGDLS and CDR2 YYNGEE. The chain's CDR3 is CASSATTGPGNTIYF.

The chain joins TRBV27 to TRBJ2-5; TCRdb outputs TRBD1, but without DNA this stays unchecked. Germline CDR1 and CDR2: MNHEY and SMNVEV (reference sequence). This CDR3 comprises 15 residues. CDR3 protein: CASSSPWLGQETQYF.

The chain employs TRBV7-9 and TRBJ1-2; TCRdb reports TRBD1, a call that lacks DNA to check it against. Germline lookup yields CDR1 SEHNR and CDR2 FQNEAQ (reference sequence). The length of the CDR3 is 13 residues. The CDR3 protein is CASNTGGGYGYTF.

This sequence joins TRBV5-4 and TRBJ2-5; TCRdb outputs TRBD2, but without DNA this stays unchecked. The CDR3 totals 15 residues. The germline CDR1 and CDR2 sequences are SGHNT and YYREEE (reference sequence). CDR3 residues: CASSSSQGGRETQYF.

The V gene is TRBV11-1, the J gene TRBJ2-1. The CDR3 length is 16 residues. CDR1 SGHAT and CDR2 FQDESV come from the germline V gene (reference sequence). CDR3 in amino acids: CASSVERQGSYNEQFF. Drawing the rest from reference TRBV11-1 and TRBJ2-1, the complete variable domain is EAEVAQSPRYKITEKSQAVAFWCDPISGHATLYWYRQILGQGPELLVQFQDESVVDDSQLPKDRFSAERLKGVDSTLKIQPAELGDSAMYLCASSVERQGSYNEQFFGPGTRLTVL.